This record looks at one T cell receptor (beta chain) sequence and its context. Its antigen is unidentified. Libraries were prepared by immunoSEQ multiplex PCR; TCRdb keeps only in-frame clonotypes and omits some of them. Among some 64,000 clones listed, 60% to 80% were seen once. This sample is part of a study of radiotherapy plus CTLA-4 blockade in lung cancer. About the research overall: Among all patients, 15% to 20% showed objective responses, while approximately 30% had disease control. Overall study results and limits: The best predictor of response was reported to be early blood T cell clone dynamics, with interferon-beta. In blood, TCR clones derived from the tumor expanded after radiotherapy plus ipilimumab.

V was shortened by 0 bases and J by 4 bases, with 6 bases between the two germline ends. The CDR3 length is 13 residues. Germline CDR1 reads SGHRS; CDR2 reads YFSETQ. The V and J genes are TRBV5-1 and TRBJ2-3, with a tentative D call TRBD2 (5 bases). This material consisted of peripheral blood, taken from a patient treated with radiotherapy plus ipilimumab. The TCR was taken from a human donor with non-small cell lung cancer whose response to radiotherapy plus ipilimumab could not be evaluated. Some clones in this sample may be carry-over from other donors' samples. CDR3 residues: CASSLGTADTQYF. The CDR3 nucleotides are TGCGCCAGCAGCTTGGGGACTGCAGATACGCAGTATTTT.